This T cell receptor (beta chain) came from a study of vaccination and CD4 T cells after COVID-19. Cultured CD4+ T cells had their DNA profiled by the Oncomine TCR Beta short-read assay. TCRdb re-analysed the PCR reads in MiXCR, keeping a single row per CDR3 protein. The sample yields 20,000 to 25,000 distinct CDR3 sequences, around 40% seen once. Sample treatment: approximately nine-day PBMC culture with coronavirus spike peptide pools or control peptides (ViraFEST assay). CDR3 length equals 17 residues. Germline V CDR1 and CDR2: SGHRS, YFSETQ. With 0 bases clipped from V and 0 bases from J, the junction kept 3 bases outside the gene matches. This clonotype was found a few times. Its matching antigen is unknown.

This clonotype was sampled from a human donor who had recovered from COVID-19. V gene TRBV5-1 combines with J gene TRBJ2-2, with 9 bases identical to TRBD2. Sample: CD4+ T cells from blood, cultured in vitro, taken before SARS-CoV-2 vaccination. CDR3 DNA sequence: TGCGCCAGCAGCTTGGATTCTAGCGGGGCGAACACCGGGGAGCTGTTTTTT. Protein product: CASSLDSSGANTGELFF. Full variable domain (rest looked up from reference TRBV5-1 and TRBJ2-2): KAGVTQTPRYLIKTRGQQVTLSCSPISGHRSVSWYQQTPGQGLQFLFEYFSETQRNKGNFPGRFSGRQFSNSRSEMNVSTLELGDSALYLCASSLDSSGANTGELFFGEGSRLTVL.